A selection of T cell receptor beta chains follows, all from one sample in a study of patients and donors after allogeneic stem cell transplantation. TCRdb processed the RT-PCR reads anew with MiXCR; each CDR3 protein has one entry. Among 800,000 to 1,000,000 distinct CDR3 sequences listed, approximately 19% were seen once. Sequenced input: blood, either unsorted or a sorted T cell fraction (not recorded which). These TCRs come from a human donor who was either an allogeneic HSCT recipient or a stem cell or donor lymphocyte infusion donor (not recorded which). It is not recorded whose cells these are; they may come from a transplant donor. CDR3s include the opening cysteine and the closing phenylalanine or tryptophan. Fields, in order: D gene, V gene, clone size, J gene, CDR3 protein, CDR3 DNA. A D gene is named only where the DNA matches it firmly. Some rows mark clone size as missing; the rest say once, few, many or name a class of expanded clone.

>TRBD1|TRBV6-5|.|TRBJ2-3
CASSYQLTGGTDTQYF
TGTGCCAGCAGTTACCAGCTGACAGGGGGCACAGATACGCAGTATTTT
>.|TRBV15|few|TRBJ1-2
CATSREGRGSGYTF
TGTGCCACCAGCAGAGAGGGGAGGGGTTCTGGCTACACCTTC
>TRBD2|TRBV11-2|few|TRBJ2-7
CASSQLAGGPNEQYF
TGTGCCAGCAGCCAACTAGCGGGAGGGCCTAACGAGCAGTACTTC
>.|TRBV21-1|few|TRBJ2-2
CASSRDRADTGELFF
TGTGCCAGCAGCCGAGACAGGGCGGACACCGGGGAGCTGTTTTTT
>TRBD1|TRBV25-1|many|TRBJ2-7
CASSAWSLGQGKRYEQYF
TGTGCCAGCAGTGCGTGGTCCCTAGGACAGGGTAAAAGGTACGAGCAGTACTTC
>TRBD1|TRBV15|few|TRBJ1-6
CATSREAGTGGSPLHF
TGTGCCACCAGCAGAGAAGCAGGGACAGGGGGTTCACCCCTCCACTTT
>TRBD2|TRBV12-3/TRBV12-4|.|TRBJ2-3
CASSPRTSGRSDTQYF
TGTGCCAGCAGTCCCCGGACTAGCGGGAGGTCAGATACGCAGTATTTT
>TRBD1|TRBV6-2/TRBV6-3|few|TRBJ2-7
CASTLGQSHYEQYF
TGTGCCAGCACCCTGGGACAGTCCCACTACGAGCAGTACTTC
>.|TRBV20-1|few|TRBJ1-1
CSANRPEAFF
TGCAGTGCCAACAGGCCTGAAGCTTTCTTT
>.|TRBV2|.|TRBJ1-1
CASSEALLGTEAFF
TGTGCCAGCAGTGAAGCGCTTTTAGGTACTGAAGCTTTCTTT
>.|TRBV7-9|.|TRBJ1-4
CASSRYGGAATNEKLFF
TGTGCCAGCAGCCGATATGGGGGGGCTGCAACTAATGAAAAACTGTTTTTT
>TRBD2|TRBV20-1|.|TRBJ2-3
CSARGRELTDTQYF
TGCAGTGCTAGAGGGCGGGAGTTGACAGATACGCAGTATTTT
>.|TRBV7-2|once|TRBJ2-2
CASSFQFGGTGELFF
TGTGCCAGCAGTTTTCAGTTCGGGGGCACCGGGGAGCTGTTTTTT
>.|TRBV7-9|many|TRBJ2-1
CASSTAGYNEQFF
TGTGCCAGCAGCACTGCAGGTTACAATGAGCAGTTCTTC
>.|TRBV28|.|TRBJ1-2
CATETQGFGGYTF
TGTGCCACAGAGACTCAGGGGTTTGGCGGCTACACCTTC
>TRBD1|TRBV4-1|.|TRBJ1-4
CASSQVGAGGLLFF
TGCGCCAGCAGCCAGGTCGGAGCAGGGGGGTTACTGTTTTTT
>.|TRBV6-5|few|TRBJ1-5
CASRSGGQPQHF
TGTGCCAGCAGGTCCGGAGGGCAGCCCCAGCATTTT
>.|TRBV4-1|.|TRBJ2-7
CASSQDPFEQYF
TGCGCCAGCAGCCAAGACCCCTTCGAGCAGTACTTC
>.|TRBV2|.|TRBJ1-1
CASSQGVGGNTEAYF
TGTGCCAGCAGTCAAGGGGTAGGAGGGAACACTGAAGCTTACTTT
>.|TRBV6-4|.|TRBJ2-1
CASSDSPAGSSEQFF
TGTGCCAGCAGTGACTCCCCGGCAGGGTCGAGTGAGCAGTTCTTC
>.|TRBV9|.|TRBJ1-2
CASSTTGKADGYTF
TGTGCCAGCAGTACCACAGGGAAAGCGGATGGCTACACCTTC
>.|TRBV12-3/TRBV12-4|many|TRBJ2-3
CASSSGGGTDTQYF
TGTGCCAGCAGTTCCGGAGGGGGCACAGATACGCAGTATTTT
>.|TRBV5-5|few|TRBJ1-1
CASSKGRRVNTEAFF
TGTGCCAGCAGCAAAGGACGGAGGGTGAACACTGAAGCTTTCTTT
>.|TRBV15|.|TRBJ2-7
CATSRDLSGGSYEQYF
TGTGCCACCAGCAGAGATCTCAGCGGAGGCTCCTACGAGCAGTACTTC
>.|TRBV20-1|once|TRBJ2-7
CSSGGGQSYEQYF
TGCAGCAGCGGCGGGGGACAGTCCTACGAGCAGTACTTC
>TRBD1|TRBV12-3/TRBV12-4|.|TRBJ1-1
CASSSQGAWTEAFF
TGTGCCAGCAGTTCGCAGGGGGCATGGACTGAAGCTTTCTTT
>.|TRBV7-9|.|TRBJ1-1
CASSVDGGDTEAFF
TGTGCCAGCAGCGTGGATGGGGGCGACACTGAAGCTTTCTTT
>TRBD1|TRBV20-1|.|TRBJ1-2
CSAKRTGNYGYTF
TGCAGTGCAAAAAGGACAGGGAACTATGGCTACACCTTC
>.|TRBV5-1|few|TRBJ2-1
CASSYTPSANVNEQFF
TGCGCCAGCAGCTACACCCCTAGCGCCAACGTCAATGAGCAGTTCTTC
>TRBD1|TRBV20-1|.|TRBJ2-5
CSAGDRATQETQYF
TGCAGTGCTGGGGACAGGGCCACCCAAGAGACCCAGTACTTC
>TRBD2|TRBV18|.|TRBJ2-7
CASSPSSGRAVYEQYF
TGTGCCAGCTCGCCCTCTAGCGGGAGGGCCGTCTACGAGCAGTACTTC
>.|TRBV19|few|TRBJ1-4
CASSMERLTNEKLFF
TGTGCCAGTAGTATGGAGAGGCTAACTAATGAAAAACTGTTTTTT
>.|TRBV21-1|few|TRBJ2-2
CASPTMRVGTATGELFF
TGTGCCAGCCCTACAATGAGGGTGGGGACAGCTACCGGGGAGCTGTTTTTT
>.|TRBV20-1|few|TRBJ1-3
CSAATGPSGNTIYF
TGCAGTGCTGCGACAGGCCCCTCTGGAAACACCATATATTTT
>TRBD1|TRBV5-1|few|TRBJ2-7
CASSPGTDTEVQYF
TGCGCCAGCAGCCCCGGGACAGATACAGAAGTGCAGTACTTC